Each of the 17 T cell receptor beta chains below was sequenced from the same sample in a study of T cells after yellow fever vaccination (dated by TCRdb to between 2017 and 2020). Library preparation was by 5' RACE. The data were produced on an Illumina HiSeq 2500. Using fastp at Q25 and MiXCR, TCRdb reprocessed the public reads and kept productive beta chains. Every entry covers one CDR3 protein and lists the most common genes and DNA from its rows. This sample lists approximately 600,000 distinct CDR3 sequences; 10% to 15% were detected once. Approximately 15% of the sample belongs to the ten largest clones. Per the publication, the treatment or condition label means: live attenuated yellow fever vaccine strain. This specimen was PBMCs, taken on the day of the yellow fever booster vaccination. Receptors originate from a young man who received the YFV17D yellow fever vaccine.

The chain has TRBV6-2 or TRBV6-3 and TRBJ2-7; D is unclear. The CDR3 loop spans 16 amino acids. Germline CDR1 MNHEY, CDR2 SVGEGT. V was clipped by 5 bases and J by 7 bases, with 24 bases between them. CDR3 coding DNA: TGTGCCAGCAGTGGCCCGCAATCCGGCGAAATGGGGGAGCAGTACTTC. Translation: CASSGPQSGEMGEQYF.

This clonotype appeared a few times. The CDR3 sequence is CASSGQGTSYEQYF. In DNA, the CDR3 is TGTGCCAGCTCAGGACAGGGTACATCCTACGAGCAGTACTTC. V and J are TRBV7-2 and TRBJ2-7, with 8 bases fitting TRBD1. CDR3 length equals 14 residues. The germline CDR1 and CDR2 sequences are SGHTA and FQGNSA. The J segment lost 1 base and the V segment lost 8 bases, leaving 7 bases of the junction unmatched.

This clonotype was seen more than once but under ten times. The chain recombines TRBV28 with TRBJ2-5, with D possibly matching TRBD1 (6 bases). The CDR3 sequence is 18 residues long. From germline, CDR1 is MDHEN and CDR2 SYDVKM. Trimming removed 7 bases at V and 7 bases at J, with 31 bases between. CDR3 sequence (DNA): TGTGCCAGCAACCCCCACCAAGGGGGATCCGGGCACATCGGGACCCAGTACTTC. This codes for CASNPHQGGSGHIGTQYF.

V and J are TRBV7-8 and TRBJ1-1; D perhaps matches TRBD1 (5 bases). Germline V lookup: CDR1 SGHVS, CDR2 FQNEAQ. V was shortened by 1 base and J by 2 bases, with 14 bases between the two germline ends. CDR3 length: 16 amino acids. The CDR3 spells CASSLEGHLSNTEAFF. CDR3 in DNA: TGTGCCAGCAGCTTAGAAGGACACCTATCCAACACTGAAGCTTTCTTT.

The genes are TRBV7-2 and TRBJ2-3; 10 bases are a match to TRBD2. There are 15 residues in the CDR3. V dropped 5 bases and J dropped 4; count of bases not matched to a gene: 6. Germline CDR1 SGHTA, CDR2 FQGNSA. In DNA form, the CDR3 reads TGTGCCAGCAGCGGAGCGGGGGGGTACGCAGATACGCAGTATTTT. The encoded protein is CASSGAGGYADTQYF.

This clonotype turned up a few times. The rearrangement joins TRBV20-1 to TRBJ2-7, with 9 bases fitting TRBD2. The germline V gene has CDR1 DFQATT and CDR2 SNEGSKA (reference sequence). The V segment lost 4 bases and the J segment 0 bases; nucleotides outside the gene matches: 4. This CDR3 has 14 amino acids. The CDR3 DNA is TGCAGTGCTATAGATAGCGGGAGCTCCTACGAGCAGTACTTC. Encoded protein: CSAIDSGSSYEQYF.

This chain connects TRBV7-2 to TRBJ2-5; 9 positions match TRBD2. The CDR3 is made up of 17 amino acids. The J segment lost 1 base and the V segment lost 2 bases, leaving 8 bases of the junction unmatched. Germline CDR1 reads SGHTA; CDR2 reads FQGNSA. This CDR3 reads CASSLSLAGPLQETQYF. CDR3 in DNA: TGTGCCAGCAGCTTATCGCTAGCGGGACCGCTCCAAGAGACCCAGTACTTC.

In nucleotides, the CDR3 is TGTGCCACCAGCAGAGATGGCGCCGTTTACTCTGGAAACACCATATATTTT. Translating gives CATSRDGAVYSGNTIYF. J is TRBJ1-3 and V is TRBV15; no clear D. The V end lost 0 bases, the J end lost 0 bases, and 12 bases lay between the germline ends. This CDR3 spans 17 amino acids. The germline V gene encodes CDR1 LNHNV and CDR2 YYDKDF (reference sequence).

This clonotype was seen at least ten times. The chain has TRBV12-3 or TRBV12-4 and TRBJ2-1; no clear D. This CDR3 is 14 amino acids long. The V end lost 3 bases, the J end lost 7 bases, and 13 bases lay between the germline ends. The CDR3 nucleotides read TGTGCCAGCAGTTTTCCCGGGCGGTCAAATGAGCAGTTCTTC. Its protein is CASSFPGRSNEQFF.

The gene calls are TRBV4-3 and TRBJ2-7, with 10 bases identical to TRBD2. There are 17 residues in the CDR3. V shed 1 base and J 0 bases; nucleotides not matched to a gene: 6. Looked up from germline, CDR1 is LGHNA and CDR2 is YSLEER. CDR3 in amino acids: CASSQGVGLADSYEQYF. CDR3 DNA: TGCGCCAGCAGCCAAGGGGTAGGACTAGCGGACTCCTACGAGCAGTACTTC.

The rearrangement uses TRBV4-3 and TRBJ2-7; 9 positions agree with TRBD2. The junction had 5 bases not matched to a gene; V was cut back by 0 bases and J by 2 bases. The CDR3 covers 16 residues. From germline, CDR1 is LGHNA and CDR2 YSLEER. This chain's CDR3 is CASSQDRAGGPYEQYF. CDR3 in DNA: TGCGCCAGCAGCCAAGATCGGGCGGGAGGGCCCTACGAGCAGTACTTC.

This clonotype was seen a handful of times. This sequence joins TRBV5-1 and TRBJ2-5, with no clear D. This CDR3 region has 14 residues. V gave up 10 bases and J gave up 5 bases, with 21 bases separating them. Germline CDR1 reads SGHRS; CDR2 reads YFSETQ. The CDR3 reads CACSPGRIKETQYF. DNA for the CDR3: TGCGCCTGTTCCCCCGGCAGGATAAAGGAGACCCAGTACTTC.

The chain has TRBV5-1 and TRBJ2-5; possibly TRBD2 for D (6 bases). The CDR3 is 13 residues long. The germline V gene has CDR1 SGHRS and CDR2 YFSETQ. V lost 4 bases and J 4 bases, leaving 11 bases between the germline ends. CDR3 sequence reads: CASSTGEGETQYF. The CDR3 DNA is TGCGCCAGCAGCACGGGAGAGGGAGAGACCCAGTACTTC. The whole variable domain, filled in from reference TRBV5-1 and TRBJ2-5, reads KAGVTQTPRYLIKTRGQQVTLSCSPISGHRSVSWYQQTPGQGLQFLFEYFSETQRNKGNFPGRFSGRQFSNSRSEMNVSTLELGDSALYLCASSTGEGETQYFGPGTRLLVL.

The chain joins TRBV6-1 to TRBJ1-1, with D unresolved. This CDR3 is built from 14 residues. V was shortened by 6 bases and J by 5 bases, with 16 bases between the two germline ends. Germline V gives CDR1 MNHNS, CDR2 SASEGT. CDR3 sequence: CASSRRTGRTEAFF. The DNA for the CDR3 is TGTGCCAGCAGCCGCCGGACCGGTCGGACTGAAGCTTTCTTT.

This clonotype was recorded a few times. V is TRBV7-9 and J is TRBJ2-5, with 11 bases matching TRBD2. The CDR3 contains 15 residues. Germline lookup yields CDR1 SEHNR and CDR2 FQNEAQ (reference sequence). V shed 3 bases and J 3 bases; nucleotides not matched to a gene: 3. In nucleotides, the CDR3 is TGTGCCAGCAGCTTCGGGGGACTAGCGGAAGAGACCCAGTACTTC. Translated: CASSFGGLAEETQYF.

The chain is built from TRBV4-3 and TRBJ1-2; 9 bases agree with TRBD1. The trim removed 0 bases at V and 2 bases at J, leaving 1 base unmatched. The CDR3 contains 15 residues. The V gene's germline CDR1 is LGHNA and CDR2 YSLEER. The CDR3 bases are TGCGCCAGCAGCCAAGAAGACAGGGGGAACTATGGCTACACCTTC. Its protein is CASSQEDRGNYGYTF.

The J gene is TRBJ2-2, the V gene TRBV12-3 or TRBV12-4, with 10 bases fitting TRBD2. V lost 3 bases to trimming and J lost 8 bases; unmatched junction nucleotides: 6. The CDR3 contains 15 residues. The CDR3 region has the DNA TGTGCCAGCAGTTTGATCCTAGCGGGAGAAGGGGAGCTGTTTTTT. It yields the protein CASSLILAGEGELFF.